This TCR beta chain was recovered during a study of cytomegalovirus exposure and HLA in healthy donors (dated by TCRdb to 2017 to 2019). With regard to the full study: According to a later analysis, the 110 or so validation repertoires were produced on the same platform as the approximately 610 repertoires of the first cohort. The study aimed to test whether cataloging public T cell receptors could reveal signatures of past pathogen exposure. In addition to the first cohort of several hundred subjects, a separate validation cohort of 120 different subjects was used. High-throughput TCR immunosequencing, statistical association of individual TCRs with disease status, and machine learning were combined to predict cytomegalovirus infection status. Study-wide conclusions, independent of this receptor: Cytomegalovirus status was reported to be diagnosed by the classifier with high specificity and sensitivity in both the original and validation cohorts. Three of the identified cytomegalovirus-associated TCR beta chains were confirmed in vitro to be specific for cytomegalovirus antigens. According to the authors, the approach could potentially be generalized to other disease states and immunological phenotypes. The study gave a list of 150 to 200 TCR beta chains associated with cytomegalovirus. While some public TCRs were present in many individuals, most TCR sequences turned up only very rarely across donors. A later analysis had no HLA typing for the validation cohort, so co-occurrence there was scored across all 120 repertoires. Subsequent analysis determined that TCRs grouped into clusters in the first cohort also showed a tendency toward co-occurrence across the 120 or so validation repertoires, and 85% to 95% of cluster scores exceeded 0.

V is pared back by 1 base and J by 9 bases, with 15 bases lying between the germline termini. From a lookup of the germline V gene, CDR1 and CDR2 are SGHTA and FQGNSA. Reading from cysteine to phenylalanine, the CDR3 counts 15 amino acids. Left in the record is the CDR3 DNA by itself, 45 bases read in frame from the first base. The protocol used for the library was the immunoSEQ multiplex PCR assay. The paper's data handling went like this. To diagnose cytomegalovirus status from the catalog of TCR beta chain sequences, a statistical classification framework was built. In TCRdb, the immuneACCESS table is reduced to in-frame sequences with V and J assigned. These tables do not hold every clone; where another copy was compared, an unresolved V gene accounts for under half, and the others remain unexplained. That table furnishes V, J and clone size, whereas the DNA furnished D and trimming. In all, the sample holds about 240,000 clones, and about 87% of those were seen once. 2.6% of the sample is taken by the ten largest.

The donors belonged to the validation cohort of 120 subjects, which was separate from the roughly 700-subject first cohort. In regard to this clone: The specificity of this receptor is unknown. Base qualities are not at hand, and no much larger clone is one base apart.

The receptor was isolated from a man aged 18 to 29 in good health and CMV-seronegative. Source material: PBMCs. Recombination connected TRBV7-2 to TRBJ2-2; no D gene can be assigned with confidence. The base sequence is TGTGCCAGCAGCTTAGGTTCTGGAGCACGGAGGGAGCTGTTTTTT. Translated, it reads CASSLGSGARRELFF. Where the CDR3 stops, the reference TRBV7-2 and TRBJ2-2 genes take over; the full variable domain is GAGVSQSPSNKVTEKGKDVELRCDPISGHTALYWYRQSLGQGLEFLIYFQGNSAPDKSGLPSDRFSAERTGGSVSTLTIQRTQQEDSAVYLCASSLGSGARRELFFGEGSRLTVL.